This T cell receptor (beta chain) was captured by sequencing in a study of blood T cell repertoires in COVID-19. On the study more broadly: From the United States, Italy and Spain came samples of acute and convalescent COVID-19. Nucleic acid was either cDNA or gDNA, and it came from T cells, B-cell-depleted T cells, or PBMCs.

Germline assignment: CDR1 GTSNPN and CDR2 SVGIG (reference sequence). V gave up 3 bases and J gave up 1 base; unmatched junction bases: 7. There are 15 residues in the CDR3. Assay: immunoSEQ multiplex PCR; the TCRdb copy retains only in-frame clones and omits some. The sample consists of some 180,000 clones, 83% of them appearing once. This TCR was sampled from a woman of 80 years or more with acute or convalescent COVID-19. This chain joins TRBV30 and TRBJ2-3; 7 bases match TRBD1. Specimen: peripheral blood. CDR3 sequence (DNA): TGTGCCTGGAGAGAGGGCACAGGGGGCACAGATACGCAGTATTTT. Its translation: CAWREGTGGTDTQYF.